This entry is about one T cell receptor (beta chain). The entry originates in a study of blood T cell repertoires in COVID-19. The CDR3 runs 13 residues. The V gene's germline CDR1 is SQVTM and CDR2 ANQGSEA. V shed 6 bases and J shed 6 bases, with 18 bases lying between them. Profiled with immunoSEQ multiplex PCR; TCRdb holds only in-frame clones, not every one. The data hold 450,000 or so clones, with 80% to 90% observed a single time. This chain uses TRBV29-1 with TRBJ2-7, with D perhaps TRBD1 (6 bases). Sequenced material: peripheral blood. This clonotype was sampled from a man aged 18 to 35 with COVID-19, enrolled during active disease. CDR3 residues: CSVWGHTTAEQYF. Here the CDR3 DNA reads TGCAGCGTGTGGGGACACACCACCGCCGAGCAGTACTTC.